These 24 T cell receptor beta chains came from one sample sequenced in a study of blood T cell repertoires in COVID-19. TCRdb's table, derived via immunoSEQ multiplex PCR, lists solely in-frame clones and lacks some. The sample has 200,000 to 250,000 clones; 80% are singletons. The sample taken for sequencing was peripheral blood. The receptors shown here come from a woman aged 70-85 years with acute or convalescent COVID-19.

This clone appeared once. The chain joins TRBV5-4 to TRBJ2-7; 8 bases line up with TRBD2. Germline CDR1 and CDR2: SGHNT and YYREEE (reference sequence). The CDR3 length is 15 residues. V was clipped by 1 base and J by 4 bases; unmatched bases: 7. The DNA of the CDR3 is TGTGCCAGCAGCTTGCCGGGAGGGGGAGTATACGAGCAGTACTTC. Its protein is CASSLPGGGVYEQYF. The full variable domain, its missing parts supplied by reference TRBV5-4 and TRBJ2-7, is ETGVTQSPTHLIKTRGQQVTLRCSSQSGHNTVSWYQQALGQGPQFIFQYYREEENGRGNFPPRFSGLQFPNYSSELNVNALELDDSALYLCASSLPGGGVYEQYFGPGTRLTVT.

V gene TRBV20-1 combines with J gene TRBJ1-1; TRBD1 agrees at 7 bases. CDR1 DFQATT and CDR2 SNEGSKA come from the germline V gene (reference sequence). The trim removed 3 bases at V and 3 bases at J, leaving 10 bases unmatched. The CDR3 covers 15 residues. CDR3 in DNA: TGCAGTGCTAGTAAGACAGGGAGAGGGGACACTGAAGCTTTCTTT. It encodes CSASKTGRGDTEAFF.

The chain uses TRBV11-1 and TRBJ2-1; D unclear. Looked up from germline, CDR1 is SGHAT and CDR2 is FQDESV (reference sequence). The CDR3 is 13 residues long. Trimming removed 5 bases at V and 7 bases at J, with 12 bases between. CDR3 amino acids: CASSPSLANEQFF. The CDR3 DNA follows: TGTGCCAGCAGCCCCAGTCTTGCAAATGAGCAGTTCTTC.

This rearrangement joins TRBV27 to TRBJ2-3; possible D gene TRBD2, 6 bases. The CDR3 covers 13 residues. Germline V gene data show CDR1 as MNHEY and CDR2 as SMNVEV (reference sequence). With 10 bases removed from V and 3 bases from J, the gap between germline ends came to 14 bases. The CDR3 spells CATLLAGTDTQYF. In nucleotides, the CDR3 is TGTGCCACCCTACTAGCCGGGACAGATACGCAGTATTTT.

This chain uses TRBV5-6 with TRBJ1-1; the D is unclear. CDR3 length equals 13 residues. Germline CDR1 is SGHDT and CDR2 is YYEEEE. V lost 6 bases to trimming and J lost 1 base, with 10 bases between them. The CDR3 DNA reads TGTGCCAGCACCCAAGGCGGGAACACTGAAGCTTTCTTT. Its protein is CASTQGGNTEAFF.

The chain is built from TRBV5-1 and TRBJ2-1; no definite D call. Germline V CDR1 and CDR2: SGHRS, YFSETQ. Trimming took 1 base from V and 9 from J, leaving 11 bases between them. The CDR3 contains 13 residues. The CDR3 DNA sequence: TGCGCCAGCAGCTTGAAACCTGGCGGTGAGCAGTTCTTC. Translation: CASSLKPGGEQFF. Filled out from reference TRBV5-1 and TRBJ2-1, the complete variable domain reads KAGVTQTPRYLIKTRGQQVTLSCSPISGHRSVSWYQQTPGQGLQFLFEYFSETQRNKGNFPGRFSGRQFSNSRSEMNVSTLELGDSALYLCASSLKPGGEQFFGPGTRLTVL.

The chain combines TRBV7-2 with TRBJ2-1; 7 nucleotides match TRBD1. Germline trimming cut 5 bases from V and 4 bases from J; bases unmatched to any gene: 17. The length of the CDR3 is 18 residues. From germline, CDR1 is SGHTA and CDR2 FQGNSA. The CDR3 sequence: CASSRVRPTGFQYNEQFF. For the CDR3, the DNA is TGTGCCAGCAGCAGGGTAAGGCCGACAGGGTTCCAGTACAATGAGCAGTTCTTC.

The chain uses TRBV14 and TRBJ2-2; 7 nucleotides align to TRBD2. The CDR3 is made up of 13 amino acids. CDR1 and CDR2 from the germline V gene are SGHDN and FVKESK. After removal of 4 bases from V and 6 bases from J, the junction contained 2 bases not matched to a gene. CDR3 residues: CASSRRGAGELFF. CDR3 in DNA: TGTGCCAGCAGCCGCCGGGGGGCCGGGGAGCTGTTTTTT. Full variable domain (missing parts from reference TRBV14 and TRBJ2-2): EAGVTQFPSHSVIEKGQTVTLRCDPISGHDNLYWYRRVMGKEIKFLLHFVKESKQDESGMPNNRFLAERTGGTYSTLKVQPAELEDSGVYFCASSRRGAGELFFGEGSRLTVL.

V is TRBV9 and J is TRBJ2-3; unclear D gene. The CDR3 contains 14 residues. The germline gives CDR1 SGDLS, CDR2 YYNGEE. V was cut by 4 bases and J by 4 bases, with 13 bases left in between. This CDR3 is CASSSRGIADTQYF. The CDR3 nucleotides read TGTGCCAGCAGCTCCCGCGGAATTGCAGATACGCAGTATTTT.

V gene TRBV27 combines with J gene TRBJ2-1; no definite D call. Trimming took off 9 bases at V and 3 bases at J, with 9 bases between the two ends. The CDR3 is 12 amino acids. Germline CDR1 and CDR2: MNHEY and SMNVEV (reference sequence). The CDR3 protein is CARPLYYNEQFF. The CDR3 bases are TGTGCCAGACCTCTATACTACAATGAGCAGTTCTTC.

This clone was counted only a few times. V gene TRBV5-1 combines with J gene TRBJ2-3; the match to TRBD2 covers 16 bases. Germline assignment: CDR1 SGHRS and CDR2 YFSETQ. CDR3 length: 16 residues. Trimming at V came to 4 bases and at J to 4 bases, leaving 3 bases not matched to a gene. The CDR3 sequence: CASSLGTSGRADTQYF. The CDR3 DNA sequence: TGCGCCAGCAGCCTGGGGACTAGCGGGAGGGCAGATACGCAGTATTTT.

The chain is built from TRBV5-1 and TRBJ2-7, with 8 nucleotides matching TRBD2. Unmatched junction bases numbered 9, after V lost 4 bases and J lost 3 bases. Germline CDR1 reads SGHRS; CDR2 reads YFSETQ. The CDR3 runs 15 residues. CDR3 in amino acids: CASSPGGLARYEQYF. The DNA for the CDR3 is TGCGCCAGCAGCCCGGGAGGGCTAGCCCGCTACGAGCAGTACTTC.

This rearrangement joins TRBV28 to TRBJ2-7, with 9 nucleotides matching TRBD1. V lost 5 bases and J lost 5; bases outside the gene matches: 7. Per germline, CDR1 MDHEN and CDR2 SYDVKM. The CDR3 totals 14 residues. This CDR3 is CASSRRQGVNEQYF. In DNA form, the CDR3 reads TGTGCCAGCAGTCGCAGACAGGGGGTTAACGAGCAGTACTTC.

The rearrangement links TRBV9 to TRBJ2-3, with 12 bases fitting TRBD2. The CDR3 length is 17 residues. Germline V lookup: CDR1 SGDLS, CDR2 YYNGEE. J was trimmed by 1 base and V by 3 bases; bases with no gene match: 6. CDR3 DNA: TGTGCCAGCAGCGGGGGACTAGCGGGCTCTGGCACAGATACGCAGTATTTT. Its translation is CASSGGLAGSGTDTQYF.

The rearrangement links TRBV4-1 to TRBJ2-5, with TRBD2 as a possible D gene (5 bases). The germline V gene has CDR1 MGHRA and CDR2 YSYEKL. The CDR3 consists of 16 residues. With 1 base removed from V and 4 bases from J, the gap between germline ends came to 16 bases. The CDR3 reads CASSQGVDEGLETQYF. The CDR3 DNA follows: TGCGCCAGCAGCCAAGGTGTCGACGAGGGTTTAGAGACCCAGTACTTC.

J is TRBJ2-7 and V is TRBV3-1 (or the pseudogene TRBV3-2), with 12 bases aligning to TRBD2. The CDR3 contains 14 residues. CDR1 and CDR2 from the germline V gene are LGHDT and YNNKEL (reference sequence). V shed 1 base and J 12 bases; nucleotides not matched to a gene: 7. The CDR3 DNA is TGTGCCAGCAGCCAAGGCCTAGCGGGAGGGAGATCGTACTTC. Amino acids: CASSQGLAGGRSYF.

J is TRBJ2-5 and V is TRBV6-2 or TRBV6-3; D unclear. The germline V gene encodes CDR1 MNHEY and CDR2 SVGEGT. Trimming took off 2 bases at V and 1 base at J, with 8 bases between the two ends. This CDR3 has 14 residues. Here the CDR3 DNA reads TGTGCCAGCAGTTACATCCGGGTCCAAGAGACCCAGTACTTC. Translated, it gives CASSYIRVQETQYF.

This rearrangement joins TRBV27 to TRBJ1-5; the D gene is possibly TRBD1 (6 bases). V lost 11 bases and J lost 3, with 17 bases in between. CDR1 is MNHEY and CDR2 is SMNVEV in the germline V gene (reference sequence). The CDR3 is made up of 14 amino acids. CDR3 in DNA: TGTGCCTCGTCGCGAGGGGGATACAATCAGCCCCAGCATTTT. This translates into CASSRGGYNQPQHF.

This chain joins TRBV27 and TRBJ2-5; 15 bases line up with TRBD2. Germline V lookup: CDR1 MNHEY, CDR2 SMNVEV (reference sequence). V lost 4 bases, J lost 5 bases, and 8 bases stayed unmatched. The CDR3 is 17 amino acids. CDR3 protein: CASSSQGLAGGWETQYF. The CDR3 DNA is TGTGCCAGCAGTTCTCAAGGACTAGCGGGAGGGTGGGAGACCCAGTACTTC.

The chain links TRBV5-1 to TRBJ2-6; the match to TRBD1 covers 8 bases. The length of the CDR3 is 17 residues. The trim removed 2 bases at V and 2 bases at J, leaving 6 bases unmatched. Germline assignment: CDR1 SGHRS and CDR2 YFSETQ. The CDR3 is CASSLGQGGAGANVLTF. CDR3 sequence (DNA): TGCGCCAGCAGCTTAGGACAGGGCGGGGCTGGGGCCAACGTCCTGACTTTC.

The chain joins TRBV5-4 to TRBJ2-3, with D tentatively TRBD2 (6 bases). This CDR3 comprises 15 residues. Germline values: CDR1 SGHNT, CDR2 YYREEE (reference sequence). Trimming removed 6 bases at V and 0 bases at J, with 14 bases between. CDR3 amino acids: CASNTRSGSTDTQYF. CDR3 in DNA: TGTGCCAGCAACACCCGTAGCGGCAGCACAGATACGCAGTATTTT.

CDR3 bases: TGCGCCAGCAGCTTGGTTCCTAGCGGGGTCTCCTACAATGAGCAGTTCTTC. Translation gives CASSLVPSGVSYNEQFF. The chain joins TRBV5-1 to TRBJ2-1; 9 nucleotides align to TRBD2. Trimming cost V 0 bases and J 0 bases; bases outside gene matches: 4. CDR1 is SGHRS and CDR2 is YFSETQ in the germline V gene. The CDR3 is made up of 17 amino acids.

V is TRBV5-1 and J is TRBJ2-6; 8 nucleotides match TRBD2. Trimming took 2 bases from V and 0 from J; bases not matched to a gene: 4. This CDR3 is 17 amino acids long. Germline lookup yields CDR1 SGHRS and CDR2 YFSETQ. The CDR3 loop reads CASSFGGGSSGANVLTF. For the CDR3, the DNA is TGCGCCAGCAGCTTCGGCGGGGGGAGCTCTGGGGCCAACGTCCTGACTTTC.

The CDR3 region has the DNA TGTGCCAGCTCACCAACTTCTCAACAGTCCTACGAGCAGTACTTC. Amino acid sequence: CASSPTSQQSYEQYF. The rearrangement joins TRBV18 to TRBJ2-7; D unresolved. The V end was cut by 2 bases, the J end by 1 base, with 12 bases between. The CDR3 is 15 residues long. The germline CDR1 and CDR2 sequences are KGHSH and LQKENI. Supplemented by reference TRBV18 and TRBJ2-7, the full variable domain reads NAGVMQNPRHLVRRRGQEARLRCSPMKGHSHVYWYRQLPEEGLKFMVYLQKENIIDESGMPKERFSAEFPKEGPSILRIQQVVRGDSAAYFCASSPTSQQSYEQYFGPGTRLTVT.